The clone carrying this T cell receptor beta chain has just a few counts. The antigen remains undetermined. PCR was performed using 60 Vbeta and 13 Jbeta primers. Clones were sequenced by immunoSEQ multiplex PCR, and TCRdb holds only the in-frame ones, with some missing. This table has approximately 200,000 clones, 70% to 75% appearing once. The data originate from a study of cytomegalovirus exposure and HLA in healthy donors. The study, taken as a whole, reports: Common viral pathogens seemed, in a later analysis, to connect with several of the most significant clusters.

Germline trimming cut 2 bases from V and 4 bases from J; bases unmatched to any gene: 6. Germline CDR1 is MNHEY and CDR2 is SVGAGI. CDR3 size: 15 residues. The source of this sequence is a man aged 25 to 40 in good health and CMV-seropositive. The chain joins TRBV6-5 to TRBJ2-7; 9 bases are shared with TRBD2. The sample was PBMCs. This CDR3 is CASSYGSGSWYEQYF. CDR3 DNA sequence: TGTGCCAGCAGTTACGGTAGCGGGAGTTGGTACGAGCAGTACTTC.